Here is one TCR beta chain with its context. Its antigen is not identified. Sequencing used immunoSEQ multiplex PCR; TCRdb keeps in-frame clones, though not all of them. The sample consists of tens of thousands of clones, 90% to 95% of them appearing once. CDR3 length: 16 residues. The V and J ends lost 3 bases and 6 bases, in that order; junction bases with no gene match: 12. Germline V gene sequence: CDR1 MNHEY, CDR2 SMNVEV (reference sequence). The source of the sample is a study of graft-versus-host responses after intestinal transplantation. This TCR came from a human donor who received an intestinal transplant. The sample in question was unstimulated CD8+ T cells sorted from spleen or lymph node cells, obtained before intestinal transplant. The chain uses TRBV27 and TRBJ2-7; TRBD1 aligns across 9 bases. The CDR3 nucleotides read TGTGCCAGCAGTTTGTTACAGGGGGCCTTCTTCGGCGAGCAGTACTTC. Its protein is CASSLLQGAFFGEQYF.